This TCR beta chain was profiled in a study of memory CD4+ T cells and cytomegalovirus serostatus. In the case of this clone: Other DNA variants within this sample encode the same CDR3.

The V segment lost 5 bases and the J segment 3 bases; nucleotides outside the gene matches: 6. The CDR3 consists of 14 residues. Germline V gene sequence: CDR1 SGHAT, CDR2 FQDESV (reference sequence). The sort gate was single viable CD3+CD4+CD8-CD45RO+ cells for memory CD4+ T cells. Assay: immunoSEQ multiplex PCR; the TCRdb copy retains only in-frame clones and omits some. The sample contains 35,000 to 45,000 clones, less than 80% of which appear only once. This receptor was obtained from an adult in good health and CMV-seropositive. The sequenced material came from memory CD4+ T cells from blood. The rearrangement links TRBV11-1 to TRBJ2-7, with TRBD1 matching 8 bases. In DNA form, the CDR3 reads TGTGCCAGCAGCCCCCGGACAGGGAACTACGAGCAGTACTTC. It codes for CASSPRTGNYEQYF.